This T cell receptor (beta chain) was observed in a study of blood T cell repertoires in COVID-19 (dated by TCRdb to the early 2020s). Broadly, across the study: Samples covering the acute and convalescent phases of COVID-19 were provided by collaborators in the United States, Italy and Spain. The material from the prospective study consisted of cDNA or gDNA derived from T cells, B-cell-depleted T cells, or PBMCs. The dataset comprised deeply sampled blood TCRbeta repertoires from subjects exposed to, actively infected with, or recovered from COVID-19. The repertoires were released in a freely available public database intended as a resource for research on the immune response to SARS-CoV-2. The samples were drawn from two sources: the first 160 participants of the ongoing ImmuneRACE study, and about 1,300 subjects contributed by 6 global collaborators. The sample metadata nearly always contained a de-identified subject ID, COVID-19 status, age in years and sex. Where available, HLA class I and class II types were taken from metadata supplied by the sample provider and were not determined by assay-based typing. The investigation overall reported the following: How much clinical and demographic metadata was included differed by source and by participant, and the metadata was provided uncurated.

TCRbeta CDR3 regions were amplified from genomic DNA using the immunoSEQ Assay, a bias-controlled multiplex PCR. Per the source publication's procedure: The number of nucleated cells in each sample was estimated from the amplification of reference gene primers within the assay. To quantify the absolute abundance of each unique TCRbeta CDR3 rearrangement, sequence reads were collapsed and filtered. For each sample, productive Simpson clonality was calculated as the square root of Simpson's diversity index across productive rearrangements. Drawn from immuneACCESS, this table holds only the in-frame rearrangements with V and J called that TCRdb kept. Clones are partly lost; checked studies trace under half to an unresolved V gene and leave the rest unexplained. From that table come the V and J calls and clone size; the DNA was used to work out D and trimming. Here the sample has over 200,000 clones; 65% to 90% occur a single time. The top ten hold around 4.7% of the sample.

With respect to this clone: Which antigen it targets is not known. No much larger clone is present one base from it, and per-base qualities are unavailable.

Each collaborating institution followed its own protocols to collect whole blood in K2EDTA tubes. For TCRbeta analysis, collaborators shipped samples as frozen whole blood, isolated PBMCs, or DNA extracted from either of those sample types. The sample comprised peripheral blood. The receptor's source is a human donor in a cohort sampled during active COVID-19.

The sequence in DNA is TGTGCCAGCAGTTCCGTTGGGGGGGACAGGGGGTACGAGCAGTACTTC. This gives the protein CASSSVGGDRGYEQYF. The chain joins TRBV28 to TRBJ2-7, and 11 junction bases match TRBD1. Based on the germline V gene, the CDR1 and CDR2 sequences are MDHEN and SYDVKM. Reading from cysteine to phenylalanine, the CDR3 counts 16 amino acids. The read is trimmed to its CDR3 DNA, 48 bases read in frame from base 1. Germline trimming amounts to 4 bases on V and 4 bases on J, with 9 as the count of junction bases outside the gene matches.